This T cell receptor beta chain was observed in a study of CD8 T cells in ankylosing spondylitis. TCRdb re-derived calls from the 5' RACE reads in MiXCR, one entry per CDR3 protein. The data show about 160,000 distinct CDR3 sequences, roughly 44% seen once. This CDR3 region has 13 residues. The V end was cut by 2 bases, the J end by 1 base, with 6 bases between. Per germline, CDR1 SEHNR and CDR2 FQNEAQ (reference sequence). The sequenced material came from synovial fluid, either unsorted or a sorted T cell fraction (not recorded which). The chain employs TRBV7-9 and TRBJ2-7; the D gene is possibly TRBD2 (6 bases). The sequence came from a male donor with ankylosing spondylitis. The CDR3 DNA reads TGTGCCAGCAGCTTAAGCGGGTCCTACGAGCAGTACTTC. It translates to CASSLSGSYEQYF. The full variable domain, rest sourced from reference TRBV7-9 and TRBJ2-7, is DTGVSQNPRHKITKRGQNVTFRCDPISEHNRLYWYRQTLGQGPEFLTYFQNEAQLEKSRLLSDRFSAERPKGSFSTLEIQRTEQGDSAMYLCASSLSGSYEQYFGPGTRLTVT.